This TCR beta chain stems from a study of radiation and T cells in renal cell carcinoma. Looked up from germline, CDR1 is LGHNA and CDR2 is YSLEER. The CDR3 is 16 amino acids. Trimming took 0 bases from V and 5 from J; bases not matched to a gene: 9. Method: immunoSEQ multiplex PCR; TCRdb's copy keeps in-frame clones and lacks some. The sample yields about 140,000 clones, over 80% seen once. Whole-study findings and limits: Without pretreatment biopsies, baseline tumor clonotype presence was undetermined. In blood, top tumor clones expanded by 2 weeks, shrinking by 4.

Time point in this sample: baseline pretreatment blood. The treatment denotes: 15 Gy SBRT to primary tumor, nephrectomy 4 weeks later. Radiation-treated patients gave blood at baseline, week 2 and week 4. The tumor was a clear cell renal cell carcinoma. This clone was seen a single time. What it binds is not known. The sequence came from a woman in her fifties or sixties with renal cell carcinoma. Sequenced here: blood, sampled from a patient whose treatment included radiotherapy and nephrectomy. The genes are TRBV4-3 and TRBJ2-5, with 7 bases fitting TRBD1. This CDR3 is CASSQELGRGKETQYF. CDR3 DNA: TGCGCCAGCAGCCAAGAGCTAGGCAGGGGGAAGGAGACCCAGTACTTC.